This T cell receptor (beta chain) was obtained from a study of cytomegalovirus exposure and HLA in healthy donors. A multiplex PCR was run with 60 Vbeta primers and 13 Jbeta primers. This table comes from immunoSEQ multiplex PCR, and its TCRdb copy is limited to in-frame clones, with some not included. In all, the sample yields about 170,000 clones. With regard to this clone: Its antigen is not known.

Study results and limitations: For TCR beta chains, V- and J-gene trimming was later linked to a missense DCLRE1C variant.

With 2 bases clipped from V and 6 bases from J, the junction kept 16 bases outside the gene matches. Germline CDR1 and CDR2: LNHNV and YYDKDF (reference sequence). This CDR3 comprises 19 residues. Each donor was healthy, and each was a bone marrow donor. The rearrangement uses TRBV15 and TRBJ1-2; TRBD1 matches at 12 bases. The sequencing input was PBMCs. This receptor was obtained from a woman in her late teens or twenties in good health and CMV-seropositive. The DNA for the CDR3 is TGTGCCACCAGCAGAAATTCCCCCGGGACAGGGGGCGCGAGGGATGGCTACACCTTC. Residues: CATSRNSPGTGGARDGYTF.